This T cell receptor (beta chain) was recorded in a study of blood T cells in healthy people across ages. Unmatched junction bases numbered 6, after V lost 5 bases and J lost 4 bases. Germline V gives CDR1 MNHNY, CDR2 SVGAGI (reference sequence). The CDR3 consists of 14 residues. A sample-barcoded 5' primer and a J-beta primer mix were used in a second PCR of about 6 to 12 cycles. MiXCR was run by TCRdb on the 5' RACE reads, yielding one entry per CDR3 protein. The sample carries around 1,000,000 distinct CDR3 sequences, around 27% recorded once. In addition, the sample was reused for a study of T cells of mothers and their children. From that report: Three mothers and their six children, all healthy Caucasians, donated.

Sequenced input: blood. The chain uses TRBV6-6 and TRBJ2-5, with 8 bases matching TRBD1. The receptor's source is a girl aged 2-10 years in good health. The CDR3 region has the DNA TGTGCCAGCAGTCGCTCCCAGGGGGCAGAGACCCAGTACTTC. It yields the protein CASSRSQGAETQYF.